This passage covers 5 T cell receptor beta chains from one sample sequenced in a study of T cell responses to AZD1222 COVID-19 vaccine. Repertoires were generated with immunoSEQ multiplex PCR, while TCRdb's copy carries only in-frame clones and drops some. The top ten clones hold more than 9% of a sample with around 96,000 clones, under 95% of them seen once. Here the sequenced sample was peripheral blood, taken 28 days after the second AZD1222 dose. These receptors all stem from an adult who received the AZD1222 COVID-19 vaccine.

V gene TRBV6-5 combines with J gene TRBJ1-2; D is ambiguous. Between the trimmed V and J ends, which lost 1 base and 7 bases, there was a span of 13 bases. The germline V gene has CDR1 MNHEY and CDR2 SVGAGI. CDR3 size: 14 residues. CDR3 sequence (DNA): TGTGCCAGCAGTTACTTAGGCGGGTCGGGTGGCTACACCTTC. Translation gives CASSYLGGSGGYTF.

In DNA form, the CDR3 reads TGTGCCAGCAGCCAGATGGGCCGGGGCTACGAGCAGTACTTC. Protein sequence: CASSQMGRGYEQYF. The rearrangement uses TRBV3-1 (or the pseudogene TRBV3-2) and TRBJ2-7; possibly TRBD2 for D (5 bases). Between the trimmed V and J ends, which lost 3 bases and 3 bases, there was a span of 12 bases. The CDR3 loop spans 14 amino acids. Per germline, CDR1 LGHDT and CDR2 YNNKEL (reference sequence).

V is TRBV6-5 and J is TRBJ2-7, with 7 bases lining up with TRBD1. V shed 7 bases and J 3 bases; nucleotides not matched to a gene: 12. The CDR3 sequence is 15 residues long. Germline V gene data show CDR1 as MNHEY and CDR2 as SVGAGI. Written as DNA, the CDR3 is TGTGCCAGCACCCCCAGAATCGGACAGGACTACGAGCAGTACTTC. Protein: CASTPRIGQDYEQYF.

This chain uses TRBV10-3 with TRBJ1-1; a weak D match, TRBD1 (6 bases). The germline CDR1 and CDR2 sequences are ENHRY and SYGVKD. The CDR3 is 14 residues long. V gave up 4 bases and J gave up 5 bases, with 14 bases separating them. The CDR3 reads CAISAGTSRTEAFF. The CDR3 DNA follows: TGTGCCATCAGTGCCGGGACAAGTAGAACTGAAGCTTTCTTT.

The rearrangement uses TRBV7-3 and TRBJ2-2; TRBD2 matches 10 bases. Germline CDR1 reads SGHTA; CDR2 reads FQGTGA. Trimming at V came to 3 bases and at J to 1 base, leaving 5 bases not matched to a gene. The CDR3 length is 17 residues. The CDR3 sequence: CASSFSSGGQNTGELFF. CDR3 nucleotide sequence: TGTGCCAGCAGCTTCTCTAGCGGGGGACAGAACACCGGGGAGCTGTTTTTT. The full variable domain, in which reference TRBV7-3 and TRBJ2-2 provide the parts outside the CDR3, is GAGVSQTPSNKVTEKGKYVELRCDPISGHTALYWYRQSLGQGPEFLIYFQGTGAADDSGLPNDRFFAVRPEGSVSTLKIQRTERGDSAVYLCASSFSSGGQNTGELFFGEGSRLTVL.